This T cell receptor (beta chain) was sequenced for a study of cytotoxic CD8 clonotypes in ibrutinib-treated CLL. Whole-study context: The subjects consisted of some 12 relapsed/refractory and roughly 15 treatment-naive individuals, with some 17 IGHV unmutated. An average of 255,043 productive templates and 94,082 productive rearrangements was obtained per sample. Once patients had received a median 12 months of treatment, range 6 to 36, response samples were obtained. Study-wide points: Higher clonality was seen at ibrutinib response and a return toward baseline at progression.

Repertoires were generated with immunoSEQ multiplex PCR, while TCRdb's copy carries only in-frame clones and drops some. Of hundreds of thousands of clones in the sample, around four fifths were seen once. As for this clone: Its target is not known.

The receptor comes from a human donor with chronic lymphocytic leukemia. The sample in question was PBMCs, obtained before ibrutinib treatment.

The CDR3 sequence: CASSLVSSQPQHF. CDR3 DNA: TGTGCCAGCAGCTTAGTATCCTCTCAGCCCCAGCATTTT. The genes are TRBV7-8 and TRBJ1-5; D not resolved. The CDR3 consists of 13 residues. The germline V and J ends were trimmed by 1 base and 6 bases, with 7 bases remaining between them. Germline CDR1 is SGHVS and CDR2 is FQNEAQ. The variable domain in full, completed from reference TRBV7-8 and TRBJ1-5, reads GAGVSQSPRYKVAKRGQDVALRCDPISGHVSLFWYQQALGQGPEFLTYFQNEAQLDKSGLPSDRFFAERPEGSVSTLKIQRTQQEDSAVYLCASSLVSSQPQHFGDGTRLSIL.